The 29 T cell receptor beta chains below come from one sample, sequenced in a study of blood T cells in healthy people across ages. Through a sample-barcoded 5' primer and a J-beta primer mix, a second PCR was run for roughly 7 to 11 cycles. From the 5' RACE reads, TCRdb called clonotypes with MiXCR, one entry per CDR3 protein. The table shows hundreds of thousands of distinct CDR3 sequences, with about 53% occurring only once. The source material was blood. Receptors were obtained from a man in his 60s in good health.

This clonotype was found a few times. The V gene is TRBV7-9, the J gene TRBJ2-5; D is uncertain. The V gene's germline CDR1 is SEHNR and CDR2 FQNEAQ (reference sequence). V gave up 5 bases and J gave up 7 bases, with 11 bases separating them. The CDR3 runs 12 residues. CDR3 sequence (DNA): TGTGCCAGCAGCGCCCCCAGTTTGACCCAGTACTTC. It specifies CASSAPSLTQYF.

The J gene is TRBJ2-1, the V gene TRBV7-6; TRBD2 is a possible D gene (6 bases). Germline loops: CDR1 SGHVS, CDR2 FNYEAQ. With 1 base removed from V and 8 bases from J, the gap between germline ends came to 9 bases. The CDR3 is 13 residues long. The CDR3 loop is CASSLETSYEQFF. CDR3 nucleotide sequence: TGTGCCAGCAGCTTAGAAACTAGCTATGAGCAGTTCTTC.

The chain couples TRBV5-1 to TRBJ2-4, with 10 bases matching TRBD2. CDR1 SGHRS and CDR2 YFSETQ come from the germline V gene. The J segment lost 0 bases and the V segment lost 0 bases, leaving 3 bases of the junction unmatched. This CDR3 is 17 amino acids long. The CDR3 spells CASSLGTSGLAKNIQYF. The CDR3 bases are TGCGCCAGCAGCTTGGGGACTAGCGGACTAGCCAAAAACATTCAGTACTTC.

CDR3 loop: CSAPSVGEQFF. CDR3 nucleotide sequence: TGCAGCGCCCCCTCCGTTGGTGAGCAGTTCTTC. This chain uses TRBV29-1 with TRBJ2-1; D not resolved. CDR1 SQVTM and CDR2 ANQGSEA come from the germline V gene. The CDR3 loop spans 11 amino acids. Trimming stripped 7 bases from V and 9 bases from J, with 13 bases between.

The CDR3 region is CASRTSGVSDTQYF. CDR3 DNA sequence: TGTGCCAGCAGGACTAGCGGGGTCTCAGATACGCAGTATTTT. This chain joins TRBV2 and TRBJ2-3; 11 nucleotides line up with TRBD2. Germline V CDR1 and CDR2: SNHLY, FYNNEI. V shed 6 bases, J shed 4 bases, and the junction held 3 bases outside the gene matches. This CDR3 has 14 amino acids. The complete variable domain, with remaining parts taken from reference TRBV2 and TRBJ2-3, reads EPEVTQTPSHQVTQMGQEVILRCVPISNHLYFYWYRQILGQKVEFLVSFYNNEISEKSEIFDDQFSVERPDGSNFTLKIRSTKLEDSAMYFCASRTSGVSDTQYFGPGTRLTVL.

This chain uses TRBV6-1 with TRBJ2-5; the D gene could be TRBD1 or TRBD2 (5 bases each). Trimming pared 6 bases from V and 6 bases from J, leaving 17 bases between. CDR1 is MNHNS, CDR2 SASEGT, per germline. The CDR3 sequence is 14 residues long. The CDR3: CASRPAGATKTQYF. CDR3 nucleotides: TGTGCCAGCAGGCCAGCCGGGGCCACTAAGACCCAGTACTTC.

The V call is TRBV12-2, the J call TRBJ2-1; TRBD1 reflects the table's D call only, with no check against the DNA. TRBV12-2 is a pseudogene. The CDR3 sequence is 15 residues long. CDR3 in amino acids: CASRAAGRGYNEQFF. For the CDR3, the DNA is TGTGCAAGTCGGGCGGCGGGCAGGGGATACAATGAGCAGTTCTTC.

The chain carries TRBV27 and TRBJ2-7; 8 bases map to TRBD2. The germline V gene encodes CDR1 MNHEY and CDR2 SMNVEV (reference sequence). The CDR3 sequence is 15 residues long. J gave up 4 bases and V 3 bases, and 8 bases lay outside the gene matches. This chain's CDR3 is CASSLTRGGRYEQYF. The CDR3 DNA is TGTGCCAGCAGTTTGACCCGGGGGGGCCGGTACGAGCAGTACTTC.

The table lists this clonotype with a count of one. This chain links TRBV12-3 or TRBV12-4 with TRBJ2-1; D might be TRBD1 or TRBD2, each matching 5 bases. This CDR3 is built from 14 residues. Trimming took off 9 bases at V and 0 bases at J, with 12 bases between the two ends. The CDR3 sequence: CASGQGASYNEQFF. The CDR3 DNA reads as TGTGCCAGTGGGCAGGGAGCCTCCTACAATGAGCAGTTCTTC.

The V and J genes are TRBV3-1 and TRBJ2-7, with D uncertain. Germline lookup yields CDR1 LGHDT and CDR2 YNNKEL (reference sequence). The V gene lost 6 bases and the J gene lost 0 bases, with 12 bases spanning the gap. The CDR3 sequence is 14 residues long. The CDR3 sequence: CASRLTYTSYEQYF. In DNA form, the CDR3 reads TGTGCCAGCAGACTAACATACACCTCCTACGAGCAGTACTTC.

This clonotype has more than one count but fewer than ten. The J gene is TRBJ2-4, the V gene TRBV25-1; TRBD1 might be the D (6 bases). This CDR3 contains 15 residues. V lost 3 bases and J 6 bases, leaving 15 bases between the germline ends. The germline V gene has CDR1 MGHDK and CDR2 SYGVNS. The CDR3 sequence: CASSDPSGAPNIQYF. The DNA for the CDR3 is TGTGCCAGCAGTGACCCCTCAGGGGCTCCAAACATTCAGTACTTC.

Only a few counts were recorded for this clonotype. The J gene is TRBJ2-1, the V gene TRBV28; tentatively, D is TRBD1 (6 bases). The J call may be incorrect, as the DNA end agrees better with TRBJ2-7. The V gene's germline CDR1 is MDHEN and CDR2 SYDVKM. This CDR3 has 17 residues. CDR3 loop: CASSSAGTPSSYNEQYF. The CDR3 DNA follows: TGTGCCAGCAGCTCTGCCGGGACACCGAGCTCCTACAATGAGCAGTACTTC.

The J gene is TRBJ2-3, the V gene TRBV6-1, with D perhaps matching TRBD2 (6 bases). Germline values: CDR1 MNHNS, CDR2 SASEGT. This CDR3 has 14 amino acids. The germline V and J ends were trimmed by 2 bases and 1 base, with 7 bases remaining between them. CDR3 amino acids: CASSEQRGTDTQYF. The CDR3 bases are TGTGCCAGCAGTGAACAGCGGGGCACAGATACGCAGTATTTT.

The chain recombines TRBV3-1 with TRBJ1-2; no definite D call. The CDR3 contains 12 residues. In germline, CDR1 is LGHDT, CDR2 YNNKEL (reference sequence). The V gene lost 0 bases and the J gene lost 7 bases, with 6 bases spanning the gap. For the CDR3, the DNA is TGTGCCAGCAGCCAAGATGAGGGTGGCTACACCTTC. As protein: CASSQDEGGYTF.

CDR3 loop: CASSSREGYGGYNEQYF. CDR3 nucleotides: TGTGCCAGCAGCTCCCGAGAAGGTTACGGAGGTTACAATGAGCAGTACTTC. This sequence joins TRBV3-1 and TRBJ2-7; possible D gene TRBD2, 5 bases. Trimming cost V 5 bases and J 7 bases, with 27 bases left between them. CDR1 and CDR2 (germline): LGHDT, YNNKEL (reference sequence). The length of the CDR3 is 17 residues.

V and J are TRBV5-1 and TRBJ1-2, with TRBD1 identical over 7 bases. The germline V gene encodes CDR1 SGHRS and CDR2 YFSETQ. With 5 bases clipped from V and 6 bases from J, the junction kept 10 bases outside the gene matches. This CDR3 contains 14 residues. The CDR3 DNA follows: TGCGCCAGCAGTACTGAGACAGGGCTAAATGGCTACACCTTC. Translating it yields CASSTETGLNGYTF. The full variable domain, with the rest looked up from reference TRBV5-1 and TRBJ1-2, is KAGVTQTPRYLIKTRGQQVTLSCSPISGHRSVSWYQQTPGQGLQFLFEYFSETQRNKGNFPGRFSGRQFSNSRSEMNVSTLELGDSALYLCASSTETGLNGYTFGSGTRLTVV.

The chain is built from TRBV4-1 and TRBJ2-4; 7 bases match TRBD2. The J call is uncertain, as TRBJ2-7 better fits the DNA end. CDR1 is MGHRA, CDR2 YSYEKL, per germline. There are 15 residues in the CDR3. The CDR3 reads CASSETRLATYEQYF. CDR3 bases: TGCGCCAGCAGCGAAACCAGACTAGCCACCTACGAGCAGTACTTC.

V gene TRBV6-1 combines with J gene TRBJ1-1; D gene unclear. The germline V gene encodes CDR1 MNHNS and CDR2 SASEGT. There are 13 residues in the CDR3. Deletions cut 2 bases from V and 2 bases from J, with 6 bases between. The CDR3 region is CASSEQRNTEAFF. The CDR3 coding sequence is TGTGCCAGCAGTGAACAGAGAAACACTGAAGCTTTCTTT.

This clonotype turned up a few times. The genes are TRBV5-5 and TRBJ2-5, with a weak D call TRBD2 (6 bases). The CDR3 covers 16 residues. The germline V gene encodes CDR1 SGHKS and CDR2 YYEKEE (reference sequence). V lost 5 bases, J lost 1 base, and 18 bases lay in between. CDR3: CASSSPEVGLQETQYF. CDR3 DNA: TGTGCCAGCAGTTCCCCCGAGGTGGGACTCCAAGAGACCCAGTACTTC.

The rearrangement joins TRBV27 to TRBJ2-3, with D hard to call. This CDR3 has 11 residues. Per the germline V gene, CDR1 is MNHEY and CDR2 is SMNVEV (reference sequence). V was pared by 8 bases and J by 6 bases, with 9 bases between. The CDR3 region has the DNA TGTGCCAGCCGCATTCAGGATACGCAGTATTTT. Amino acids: CASRIQDTQYF.

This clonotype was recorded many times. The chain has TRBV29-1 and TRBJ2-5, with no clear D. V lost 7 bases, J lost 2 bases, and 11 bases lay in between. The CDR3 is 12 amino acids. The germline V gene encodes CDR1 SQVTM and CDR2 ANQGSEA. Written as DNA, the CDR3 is TGCAGCGGTGCATCGGTGCAAGAGACCCAGTACTTC. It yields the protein CSGASVQETQYF.

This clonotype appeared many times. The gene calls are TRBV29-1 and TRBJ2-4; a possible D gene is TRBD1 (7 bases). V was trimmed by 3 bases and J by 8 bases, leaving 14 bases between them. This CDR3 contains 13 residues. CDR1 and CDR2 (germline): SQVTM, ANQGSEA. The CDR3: CSVDGQGGDIQYF. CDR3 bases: TGCAGCGTTGATGGGCAGGGGGGTGACATTCAGTACTTC.

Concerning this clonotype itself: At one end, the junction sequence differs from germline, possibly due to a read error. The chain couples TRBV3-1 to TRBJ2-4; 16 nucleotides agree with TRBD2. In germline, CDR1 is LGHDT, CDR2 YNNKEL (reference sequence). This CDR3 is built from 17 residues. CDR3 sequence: CASSRGTSGGARNIQYF. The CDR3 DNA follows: TGTGCCAGCAGCCGAGGGACTAGCGGGGGGGCCAGAAACATTCAGTACTTC.

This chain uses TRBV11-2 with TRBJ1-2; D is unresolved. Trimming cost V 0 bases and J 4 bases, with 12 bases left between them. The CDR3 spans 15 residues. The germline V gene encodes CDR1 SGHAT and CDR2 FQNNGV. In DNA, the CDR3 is TGTGCCAGCAGCTTAGATCTAGGCAGCCTCTATGGCTACACCTTC. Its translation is CASSLDLGSLYGYTF. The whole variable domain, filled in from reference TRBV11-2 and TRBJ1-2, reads EAGVAQSPRYKIIEKRQSVAFWCNPISGHATLYWYQQILGQGPKLLIQFQNNGVVDDSQLPKDRFSAERLKGVDSTLKIQPAKLEDSAVYLCASSLDLGSLYGYTFGSGTRLTVV.

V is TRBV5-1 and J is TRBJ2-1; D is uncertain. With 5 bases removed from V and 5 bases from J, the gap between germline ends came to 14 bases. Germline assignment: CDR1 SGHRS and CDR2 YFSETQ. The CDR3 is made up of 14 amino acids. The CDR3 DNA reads TGCGCCAGCAGGGCCCTCCCTTACAACAATGAGCAGTTCTTC. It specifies CASRALPYNNEQFF. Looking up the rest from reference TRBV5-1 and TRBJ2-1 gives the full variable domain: KAGVTQTPRYLIKTRGQQVTLSCSPISGHRSVSWYQQTPGQGLQFLFEYFSETQRNKGNFPGRFSGRQFSNSRSEMNVSTLELGDSALYLCASRALPYNNEQFFGPGTRLTVL.

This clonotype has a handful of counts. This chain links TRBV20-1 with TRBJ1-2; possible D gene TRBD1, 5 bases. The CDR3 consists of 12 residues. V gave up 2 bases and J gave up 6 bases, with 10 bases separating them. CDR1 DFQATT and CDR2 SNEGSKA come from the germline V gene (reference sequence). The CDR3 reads CSARSQENGYTF. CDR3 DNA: TGCAGTGCTAGATCACAGGAAAATGGCTACACCTTC.

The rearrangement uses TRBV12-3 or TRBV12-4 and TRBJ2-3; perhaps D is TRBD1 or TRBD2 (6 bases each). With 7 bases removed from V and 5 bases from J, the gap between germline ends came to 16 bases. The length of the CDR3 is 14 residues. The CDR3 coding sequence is TGTGCCAGCAAAAAACAGGGAGGAGGAGATACGCAGTATTTT. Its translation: CASKKQGGGDTQYF.

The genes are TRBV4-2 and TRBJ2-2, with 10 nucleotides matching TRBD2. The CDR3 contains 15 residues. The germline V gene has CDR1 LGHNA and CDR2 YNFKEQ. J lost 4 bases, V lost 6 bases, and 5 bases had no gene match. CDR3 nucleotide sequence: TGTGCCAGCAGAAGAGCGGGGGGGAGCACCGGGGAGCTGTTTTTT. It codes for CASRRAGGSTGELFF.

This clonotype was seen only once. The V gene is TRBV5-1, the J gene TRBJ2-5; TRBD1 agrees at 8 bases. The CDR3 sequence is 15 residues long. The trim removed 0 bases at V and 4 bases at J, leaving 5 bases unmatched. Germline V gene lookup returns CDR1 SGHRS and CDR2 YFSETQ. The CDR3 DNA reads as TGCGCCAGCAGCTTGGAACAGGGGGGTGGAGAGACCCAGTACTTC. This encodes CASSLEQGGGETQYF.